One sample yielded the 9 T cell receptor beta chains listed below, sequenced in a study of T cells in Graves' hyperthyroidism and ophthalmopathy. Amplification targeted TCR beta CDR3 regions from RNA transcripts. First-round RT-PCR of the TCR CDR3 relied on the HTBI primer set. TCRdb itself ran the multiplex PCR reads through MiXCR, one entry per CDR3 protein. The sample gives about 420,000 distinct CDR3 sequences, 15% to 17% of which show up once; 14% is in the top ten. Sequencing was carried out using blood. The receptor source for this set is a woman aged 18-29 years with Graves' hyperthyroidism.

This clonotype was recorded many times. The DNA of the CDR3 is TGTGCCAGCAGCCACTCCACTAGCGGGAGCTACAATGAGCAGTTCTTC. Its translation is CASSHSTSGSYNEQFF. The J gene is TRBJ2-1, the V gene TRBV3-1; 11 bases align to TRBD2. Germline V CDR1 and CDR2: LGHDT, YNNKEL (reference sequence). V lost 3 bases, J lost 3 bases, and 4 bases stayed unmatched. This CDR3 is 16 amino acids long.

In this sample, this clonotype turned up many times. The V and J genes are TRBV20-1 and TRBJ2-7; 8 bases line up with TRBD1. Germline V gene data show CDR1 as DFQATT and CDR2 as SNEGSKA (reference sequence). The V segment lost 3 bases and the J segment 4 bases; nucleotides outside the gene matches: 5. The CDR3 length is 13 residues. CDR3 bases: TGCAGTGCTAGTGGACAGGGTTGGTACGAGCAGTACTTC. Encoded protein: CSASGQGWYEQYF.

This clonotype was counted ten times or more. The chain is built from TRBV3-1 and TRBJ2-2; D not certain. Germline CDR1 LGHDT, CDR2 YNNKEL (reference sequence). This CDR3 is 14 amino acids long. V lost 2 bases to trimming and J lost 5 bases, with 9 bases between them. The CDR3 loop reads CASSQIAFTGELFF. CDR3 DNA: TGTGCCAGCAGCCAAATCGCCTTTACCGGGGAGCTGTTTTTT.

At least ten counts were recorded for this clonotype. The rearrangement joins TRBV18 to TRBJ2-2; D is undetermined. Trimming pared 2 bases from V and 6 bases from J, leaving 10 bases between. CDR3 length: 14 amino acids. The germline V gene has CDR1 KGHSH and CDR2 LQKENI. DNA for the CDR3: TGTGCCAGCTCACCAGAACTTTTCGCCGGGGAGCTGTTTTTT. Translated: CASSPELFAGELFF.

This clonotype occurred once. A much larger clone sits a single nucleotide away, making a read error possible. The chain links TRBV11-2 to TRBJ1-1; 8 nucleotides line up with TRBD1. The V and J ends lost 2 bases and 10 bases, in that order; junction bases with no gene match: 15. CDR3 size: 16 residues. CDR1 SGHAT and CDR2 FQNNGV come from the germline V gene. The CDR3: CASSLRPPETGVGAFF. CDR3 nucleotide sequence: TGTGCCAGCAGCTTACGACCCCCCGAGACAGGGGTTGGAGCTTTCTTT.

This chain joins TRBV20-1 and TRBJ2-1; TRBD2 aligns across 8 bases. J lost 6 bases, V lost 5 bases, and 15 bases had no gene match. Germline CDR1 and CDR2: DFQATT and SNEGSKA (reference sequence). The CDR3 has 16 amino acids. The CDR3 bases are TGCAGTGCTGGCCCCCCAAGCGGGAGTCTTGGCAATGAGCAGTTCTTC. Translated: CSAGPPSGSLGNEQFF.

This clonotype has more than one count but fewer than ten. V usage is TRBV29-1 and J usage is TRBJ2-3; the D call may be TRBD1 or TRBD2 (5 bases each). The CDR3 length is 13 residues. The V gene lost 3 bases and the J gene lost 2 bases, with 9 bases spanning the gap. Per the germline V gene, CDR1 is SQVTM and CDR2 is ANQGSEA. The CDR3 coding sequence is TGCAGCGTTGAGGGACGTTCCACAGATACGCAGTATTTT. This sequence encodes CSVEGRSTDTQYF.

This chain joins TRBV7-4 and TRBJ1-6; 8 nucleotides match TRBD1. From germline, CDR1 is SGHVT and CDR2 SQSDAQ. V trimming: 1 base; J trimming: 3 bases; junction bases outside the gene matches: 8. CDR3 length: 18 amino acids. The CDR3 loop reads CASSLGADRDSYNSPLHF. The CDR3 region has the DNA TGTGCCAGCAGCTTAGGGGCGGACAGGGATAGCTATAATTCACCCCTCCACTTT.

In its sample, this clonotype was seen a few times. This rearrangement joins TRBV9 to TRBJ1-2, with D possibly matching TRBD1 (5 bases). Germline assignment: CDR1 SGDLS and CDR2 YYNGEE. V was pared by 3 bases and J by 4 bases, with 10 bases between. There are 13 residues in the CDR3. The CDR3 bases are TGTGCCAGCAGCGATGGGGCCTTCTATGGCTACACCTTC. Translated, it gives CASSDGAFYGYTF.